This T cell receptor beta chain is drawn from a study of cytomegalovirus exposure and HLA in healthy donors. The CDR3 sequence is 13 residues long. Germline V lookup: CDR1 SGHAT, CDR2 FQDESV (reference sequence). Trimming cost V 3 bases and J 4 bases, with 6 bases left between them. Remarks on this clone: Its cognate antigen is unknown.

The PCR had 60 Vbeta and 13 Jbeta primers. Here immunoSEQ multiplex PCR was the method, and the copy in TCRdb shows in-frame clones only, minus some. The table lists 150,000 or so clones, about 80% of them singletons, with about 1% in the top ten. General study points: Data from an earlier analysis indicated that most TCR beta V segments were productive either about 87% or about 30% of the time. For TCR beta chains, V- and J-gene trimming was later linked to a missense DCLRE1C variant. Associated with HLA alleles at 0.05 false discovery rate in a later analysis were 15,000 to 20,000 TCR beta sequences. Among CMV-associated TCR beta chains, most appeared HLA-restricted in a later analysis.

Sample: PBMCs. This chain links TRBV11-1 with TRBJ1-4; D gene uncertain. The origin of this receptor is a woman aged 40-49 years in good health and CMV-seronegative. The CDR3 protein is CASSLGLNEKLFF. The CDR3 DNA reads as TGTGCCAGCAGCTTGGGCCTTAATGAAAAACTGTTTTTT. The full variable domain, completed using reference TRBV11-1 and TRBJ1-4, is EAEVAQSPRYKITEKSQAVAFWCDPISGHATLYWYRQILGQGPELLVQFQDESVVDDSQLPKDRFSAERLKGVDSTLKIQPAELGDSAMYLCASSLGLNEKLFFGSGTQLSVL.